This T cell receptor (beta chain) was sequenced for a study of cytomegalovirus exposure and HLA in healthy donors. Overall study findings and caveats: It was assumed in the presence/absence analyses that sequencing depth was roughly uniform across donors.

Amplification used 60 Vbeta primers and 13 Jbeta primers. Generated by immunoSEQ multiplex PCR, the TCRdb table keeps only in-frame clones and is missing some. The top ten clones hold approximately 1.4% of a sample with around 61,000 clones, about 90% of them seen once. The CDR3 length is 16 residues. Germline CDR1 and CDR2: SGHRS and YFSETQ. V gave up 4 bases and J gave up 5 bases, with 16 bases separating them. In this sample, this clone turned up once. The antigen is undetermined. This rearrangement joins TRBV5-1 to TRBJ1-6; perhaps TRBD1 as D (5 bases). Input material: PBMCs. The receptor was derived from a young man in good health and CMV-seropositive. CDR3 protein: CASSPTTGGDNSPLHF. DNA for the CDR3: TGCGCCAGCAGCCCCACAACGGGGGGAGATAATTCACCCCTCCACTTT.